Shown below are 12 T cell receptor beta chains from a single sample sequenced in a study of OX40 agonist ivuxolimab in advanced cancers. TCRdb's copy holds only in-frame clones and misses some; the assay was immunoSEQ multiplex PCR. The table includes more than 50,000 clones, around 79% detected once. The sequencing here drew on CD4+ or CD8+ T cells sorted from blood, taken in a trial of the OX40 agonist ivuxolimab. The receptors were gathered from an adult with an advanced solid tumor such as melanoma, head and neck, liver or kidney cancer.

This rearrangement joins TRBV7-9 to TRBJ2-1; 7 bases match TRBD2. J gave up 7 bases and V 5 bases, and 11 bases lay outside the gene matches. Germline lookup yields CDR1 SEHNR and CDR2 FQNEAQ (reference sequence). The CDR3 runs 15 residues. CDR3 amino acids: CASSAIVGGSNEQFF. CDR3 nucleotides: TGTGCCAGCAGCGCAATTGTCGGGGGGTCAAATGAGCAGTTCTTC.

This chain connects TRBV2 to TRBJ1-5; D gene ambiguous. CDR1 and CDR2 from the germline V gene are SNHLY and FYNNEI. The CDR3 sequence is 14 residues long. Trimming stripped 5 bases from V and 5 bases from J, with 13 bases between. The DNA of the CDR3 is TGTGCCAGCAGTTACGGGCCTAGTTATCAGCCCCAGCATTTT. Protein sequence: CASSYGPSYQPQHF.

The rearrangement joins TRBV6-1 to TRBJ1-1, with a weak D call TRBD1 (5 bases). This CDR3 is built from 16 residues. Germline CDR1 MNHNS, CDR2 SASEGT. V lost 3 bases and J lost 0, with 14 bases in between. This CDR3 reads CASSDRAKAMNTEAFF. CDR3 coding DNA: TGTGCCAGCAGTGACAGGGCGAAGGCAATGAACACTGAAGCTTTCTTT.

The chain employs TRBV11-2 and TRBJ2-7; 13 bases fit TRBD2. Losses at the gene ends were 1 base for V and 3 bases for J; bases not matched to a gene: 3. Germline V CDR1 and CDR2: SGHAT, FQNNGV. The CDR3 covers 16 residues. The CDR3 DNA reads TGTGCCAGCAGCTTAGTACTAGCGGGGGGGAACTACGAGCAGTACTTC. Its protein product is CASSLVLAGGNYEQYF.

This clone was recorded once. The chain carries TRBV5-1 and TRBJ2-2, with 8 bases that match TRBD2. This CDR3 has 14 amino acids. Trimming cost V 2 bases and J 3 bases; bases outside gene matches: 0. Germline V lookup: CDR1 SGHRS, CDR2 YFSETQ. The CDR3 spells CASSFGGDTGELFF. The DNA for the CDR3 is TGCGCCAGCAGCTTCGGGGGGGACACCGGGGAGCTGTTTTTT. The complete variable domain, with remaining parts taken from reference TRBV5-1 and TRBJ2-2, reads KAGVTQTPRYLIKTRGQQVTLSCSPISGHRSVSWYQQTPGQGLQFLFEYFSETQRNKGNFPGRFSGRQFSNSRSEMNVSTLELGDSALYLCASSFGGDTGELFFGEGSRLTVL.

This sequence joins TRBV7-8 and TRBJ2-6, with TRBD1 as a possible D gene (6 bases). The germline V gene encodes CDR1 SGHVS and CDR2 FQNEAQ. This CDR3 contains 17 residues. The ends were cut back, 1 base at V and 0 bases at J, with 10 bases in the middle. The CDR3 coding sequence is TGTGCCAGCAGCTTAGGACAGGCCAGCTCTGGGGCCAACGTCCTGACTTTC. Protein sequence: CASSLGQASSGANVLTF.

The chain employs TRBV5-4 and TRBJ2-5; no definite D call. V was trimmed by 0 bases and J by 2 bases, leaving 5 bases between them. The CDR3 contains 13 residues. CDR1 is SGHNT, CDR2 YYREEE, per germline (reference sequence). CDR3: CASSLARQETQYF. CDR3 coding DNA: TGTGCCAGCAGCTTGGCCAGACAAGAGACCCAGTACTTC.

This clone came up a few times. The gene calls are TRBV7-6 and TRBJ2-2; 10 bases match TRBD2. Germline V gene lookup returns CDR1 SGHVS and CDR2 FNYEAQ. V trimming: 2 bases; J trimming: 9 bases; junction bases outside the gene matches: 12. The CDR3 is 17 residues long. The CDR3 coding sequence is TGTGCCAGCAGCTTAAATTTAGCGGGAGGACCCGTCCGGGAGCTGTTTTTT. Amino acids: CASSLNLAGGPVRELFF.

The chain has TRBV4-1 and TRBJ1-4, with TRBD1 as a possible D gene (6 bases). V was shortened by 4 bases and J by 2 bases, with 14 bases between the two germline ends. The germline gives CDR1 MGHRA, CDR2 YSYEKL. The CDR3 is 16 residues long. In nucleotides, the CDR3 is TGCGCCAGCAGCCGAGCGCAGGGGTTCACTAATGAAAAACTGTTTTTT. Translating it yields CASSRAQGFTNEKLFF.

The table lists this clone with a count of one. V and J are TRBV14 and TRBJ1-4; TRBD1 matches at 9 bases. The germline CDR1 and CDR2 sequences are SGHDN and FVKESK. The CDR3 contains 14 residues. J lost 7 bases, V lost 3 bases, and 3 bases had no gene match. CDR3 nucleotides: TGTGCCAGCAGCCAGAAGGGACAGGGTGAAAAACTGTTTTTT. Amino acid sequence: CASSQKGQGEKLFF. Variable domain in full (rest from reference TRBV14 and TRBJ1-4): EAGVTQFPSHSVIEKGQTVTLRCDPISGHDNLYWYRRVMGKEIKFLLHFVKESKQDESGMPNNRFLAERTGGTYSTLKVQPAELEDSGVYFCASSQKGQGEKLFFGSGTQLSVL.

The J gene is TRBJ1-2, the V gene TRBV7-9; maybe TRBD1 (5 bases). V lost 6 bases, J lost 6 bases, and 14 bases lay in between. Germline V lookup: CDR1 SEHNR, CDR2 FQNEAQ (reference sequence). The CDR3 is 13 residues long. DNA of the CDR3: TGTGCCAGCAGAGGGCCAGGGAAGAATGGCTACACCTTC. Its translation: CASRGPGKNGYTF. The entire variable domain, with the rest obtained from reference TRBV7-9 and TRBJ1-2, is as follows: DTGVSQNPRHKITKRGQNVTFRCDPISEHNRLYWYRQTLGQGPEFLTYFQNEAQLEKSRLLSDRFSAERPKGSFSTLEIQRTEQGDSAMYLCASRGPGKNGYTFGSGTRLTVV.

This chain connects TRBV19 to TRBJ2-7, with D perhaps TRBD2 (6 bases). Germline V gene data show CDR1 as LNHDA and CDR2 as SQIVND (reference sequence). This CDR3 comprises 14 residues. Trimming shortened V by 7 bases and J by 1 base, and 14 bases separated the two germline ends. CDR3 nucleotide sequence: TGTGCCAGTACGGAAACTAGCAATTCCTACGAGCAGTACTTC. Translation gives CASTETSNSYEQYF.